This T cell receptor beta chain was sequenced in a study of blood T cell repertoires in COVID-19. Whole-study context: The samples span acute and convalescent COVID-19 from the United States, Italy and Spain. The cDNA or gDNA used as material had been derived from T cells, B-cell-depleted T cells, or PBMCs.

In the original processing: Reference gene primer amplification yielded estimated nucleated cell counts. Profiling relied on immunoSEQ multiplex PCR, and the TCRdb table lists in-frame clones only, not all of them. That table supplies the V and J calls and clone size; D and trimming were determined from the DNA. The sample gives over 95,000 clones, roughly 80% of which show up once; 8% to 13% is in the top ten. V trimming: 4 bases; J trimming: 9 bases; junction bases outside the gene matches: 9. This CDR3 spans 14 amino acids. Germline V lookup: CDR1 SEHNR, CDR2 FQNEAQ (reference sequence). The genes are TRBV7-9 and TRBJ1-1, with 9 bases that match TRBD1. The receptor's source is a human donor in a cohort sampled during active COVID-19. The sequenced material came from peripheral blood. This CDR3 reads CASSSDRGLEKAFF. The CDR3 coding sequence is TGTGCCAGCAGCTCAGACAGGGGGTTAGAGAAAGCTTTCTTT.